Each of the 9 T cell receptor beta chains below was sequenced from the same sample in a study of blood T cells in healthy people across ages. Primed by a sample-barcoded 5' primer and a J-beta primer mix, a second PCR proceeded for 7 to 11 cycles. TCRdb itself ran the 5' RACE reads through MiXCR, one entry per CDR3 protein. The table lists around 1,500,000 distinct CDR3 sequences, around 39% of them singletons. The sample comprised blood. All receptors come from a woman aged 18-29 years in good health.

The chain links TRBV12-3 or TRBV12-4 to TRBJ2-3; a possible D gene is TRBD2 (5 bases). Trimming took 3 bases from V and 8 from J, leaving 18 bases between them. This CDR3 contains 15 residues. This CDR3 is CASSFLAVRVATQYF. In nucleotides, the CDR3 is TGTGCCAGCAGTTTCCTCGCGGTGAGGGTGGCTACGCAGTATTTT.

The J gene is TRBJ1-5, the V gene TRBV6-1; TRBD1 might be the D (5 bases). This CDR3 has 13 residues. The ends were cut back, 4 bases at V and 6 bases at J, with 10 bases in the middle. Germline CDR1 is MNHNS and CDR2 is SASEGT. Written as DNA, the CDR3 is TGTGCCAGCAGTGCAGAGAGGGGTCAGCCCCAGCATTTT. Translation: CASSAERGQPQHF.

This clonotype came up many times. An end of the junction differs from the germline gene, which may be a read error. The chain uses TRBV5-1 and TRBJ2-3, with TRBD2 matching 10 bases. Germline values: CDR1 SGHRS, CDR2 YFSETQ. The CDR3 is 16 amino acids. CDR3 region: CASSLGTSGTTDTQYF. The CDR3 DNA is TGTGCCAGCAGCTTAGGAACTAGCGGGACCACAGATACGCAGTATTTT. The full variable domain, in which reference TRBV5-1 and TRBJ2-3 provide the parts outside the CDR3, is KAGVTQTPRYLIKTRGQQVTLSCSPISGHRSVSWYQQTPGQGLQFLFEYFSETQRNKGNFPGRFSGRQFSNSRSEMNVSTLELGDSALYLCASSLGTSGTTDTQYFGPGTRLTVL.

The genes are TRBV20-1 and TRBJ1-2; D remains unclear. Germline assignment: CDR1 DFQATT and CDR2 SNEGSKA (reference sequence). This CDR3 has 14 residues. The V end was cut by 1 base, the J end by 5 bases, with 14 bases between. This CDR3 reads CSARGAEAEYGYTF. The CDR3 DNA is TGCAGTGCTAGAGGGGCGGAGGCAGAGTATGGCTACACCTTC.

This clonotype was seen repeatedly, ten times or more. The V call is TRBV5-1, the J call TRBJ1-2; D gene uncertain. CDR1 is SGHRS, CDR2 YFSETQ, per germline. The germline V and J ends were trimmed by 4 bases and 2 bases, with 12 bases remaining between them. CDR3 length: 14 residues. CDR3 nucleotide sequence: TGCGCCAGCAGCCCAGACACCGGGAACTATGGCTACACCTTC. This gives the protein CASSPDTGNYGYTF.

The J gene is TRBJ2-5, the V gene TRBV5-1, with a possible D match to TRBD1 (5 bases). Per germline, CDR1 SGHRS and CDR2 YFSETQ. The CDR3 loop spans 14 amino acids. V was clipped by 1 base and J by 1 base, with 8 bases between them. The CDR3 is CASSLPDSQETQYF. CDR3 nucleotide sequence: TGCGCCAGCAGCTTGCCCGACAGCCAAGAGACCCAGTACTTC.

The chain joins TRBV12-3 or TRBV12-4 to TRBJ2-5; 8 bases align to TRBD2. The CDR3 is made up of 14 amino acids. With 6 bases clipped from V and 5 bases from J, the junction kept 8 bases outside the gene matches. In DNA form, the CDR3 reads TGTGCCAGCAGACAGAGCGGGGGAGGGGAGACCCAGTACTTC. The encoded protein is CASRQSGGGETQYF.

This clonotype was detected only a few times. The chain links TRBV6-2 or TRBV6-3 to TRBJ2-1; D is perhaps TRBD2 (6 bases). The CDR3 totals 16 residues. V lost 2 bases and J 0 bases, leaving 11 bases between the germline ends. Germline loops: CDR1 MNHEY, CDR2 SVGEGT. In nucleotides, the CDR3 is TGTGCCAGCAGTTACGTCGCCGGGAGCTCCTACAATGAGCAGTTCTTC. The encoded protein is CASSYVAGSSYNEQFF.

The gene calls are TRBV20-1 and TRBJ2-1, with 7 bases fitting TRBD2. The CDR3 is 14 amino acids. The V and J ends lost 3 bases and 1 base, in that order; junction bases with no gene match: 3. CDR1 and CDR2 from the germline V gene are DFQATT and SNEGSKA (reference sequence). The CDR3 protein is CSASTSASYNEQFF. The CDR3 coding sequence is TGCAGTGCTAGTACTAGCGCGTCCTACAATGAGCAGTTCTTC.